This is a list of T cell receptor beta chains from one sample in a study of shared clonotypes between healthy human individuals. Method: immunoSEQ multiplex PCR; TCRdb's copy keeps in-frame clones and lacks some. Here the sample spans over 2 million clones, about 95% being singletons. Sequencing used naive CD8+ T cells sorted from blood. The receptors stem from a man aged 18 to 30 in good health. CDR3s include the opening cysteine and the closing phenylalanine or tryptophan. The order of the fields is V gene, J gene, D gene, clone size, CDR3 protein, CDR3 DNA. The D gene is left open where the match is weak. Size tells how often a clone was seen (once, few, many) or the class of an expanded clone, and some rows leave it out.

>TRBV6-6|TRBJ2-2|-|-
CASSLDPGVYTGELFF
TGTGCCAGCAGCCTCGATCCGGGGGTGTATACCGGGGAGCTGTTTTTT
>TRBV6-1|TRBJ1-2|-|-
CASSEARKGGDGYTF
TGTGCCAGCAGTGAAGCGAGAAAGGGTGGAGATGGCTACACCTTC
>TRBV6-5|TRBJ1-1|-|-
CASSYSDGGTEAFF
TGTGCCAGCAGTTACTCAGACGGCGGAACTGAAGCTTTCTTT
>TRBV6-5|TRBJ2-2|-|once
CASSYDKGYGELFF
TGTGCCAGCAGTTACGATAAGGGGTACGGGGAGCTGTTTTTT
>TRBV4-3|TRBJ2-3|TRBD2|-
CASSEFLAALTDTQYF
TGCGCCAGCAGCGAGTTCCTAGCGGCTTTAACAGATACGCAGTATTTT
>TRBV9|TRBJ2-1|-|-
CASTWGDTVHNEQFF
TGTGCCAGCACCTGGGGGGATACAGTTCACAATGAGCAGTTCTTC
>TRBV29-1|TRBJ2-1|-|-
CSVPTGNEQFF
TGCAGCGTCCCGACTGGCAATGAGCAGTTCTTC
>TRBV29-1|TRBJ2-1|TRBD2|-
CSVMGLAAKRRIWNEQFF
TGCAGCGTTATGGGGCTAGCGGCGAAGAGAAGAATCTGGAATGAGCAGTTCTTC
>TRBV10-1|TRBJ1-1|-|-
CASSEGGGISEAFF
TGCGCCAGCAGTGAGGGAGGGGGTATCAGTGAAGCTTTCTTT
>TRBV29-1|TRBJ2-1|TRBD1|-
CSVDRTGGAFDEQFF
TGCAGCGTTGATCGTACAGGGGGCGCGTTCGATGAGCAGTTCTTC